This TCR beta chain was sequenced during a study of cytomegalovirus exposure and HLA in healthy donors. Study background: Of all 360 or so donors who were genotyped, about 80% belonged to the Caucasian-associated ancestry cluster. Study-level points and caveats: The authors assumed roughly uniform sequencing depth across donors for presence/absence analyses. The study recorded 164 TCR beta chains that were cytomegalovirus-associated.

In regard to this clone: Its target is unknown.

PCR employed 60 Vbeta and 13 Jbeta primers. Assay: immunoSEQ multiplex PCR; the TCRdb copy retains only in-frame clones and omits some. The sample lists around 78,000 clones; over 55% were seen once. The sequence was obtained from a man in his thirties or forties in good health and CMV-seropositive. The material sequenced was PBMCs.

CDR3 sequence (DNA): TGTGCCAGCGGCGGGGGTTGGTGGTTAGATACGCAGTATTTT. Its protein product is CASGGGWWLDTQYF. The chain uses TRBV19 and TRBJ2-3; 7 nucleotides match TRBD2. Unmatched junction bases numbered 11, after V lost 9 bases and J lost 5 bases. The CDR3 is 14 amino acids. Per the germline V gene, CDR1 is LNHDA and CDR2 is SQIVND (reference sequence).